This is a list of T cell receptor beta chains from one sample in a study of blood T cell repertoires in COVID-19. Profiling relied on immunoSEQ multiplex PCR, and the TCRdb table lists in-frame clones only, not all of them. The table lists about 300,000 clones, approximately 84% of them singletons, with roughly 1.5% in the top ten. Sequenced material: peripheral blood. These TCRs come from a human donor with COVID-19, enrolled during active disease. The donor label of this sample is uncertain. CDR3s include the opening cysteine and the closing phenylalanine or tryptophan. The order of the fields is D gene, V gene, J gene, clone size, CDR3 DNA, CDR3 protein. D genes are given only for firm matches. Clone size appears in some rows only: once, few, many, or a class for an expanded clone.

D: .; V: TRBV20-1; J: TRBJ2-5; size: .; DNA: TGCAGTGCTCAGAACCAAGAGACCCAGTACTTC; CDR3: CSAQNQETQYF
D: TRBD2; V: TRBV7-2; J: TRBJ2-5; size: .; DNA: TGTGCCAGCCACAAGGGAGGGACCCTAGGGACCCAGTACTTC; CDR3: CASHKGGTLGTQYF
D: TRBD1; V: TRBV2; J: TRBJ2-4; size: .; DNA: TGTGCCAGCAGCTTAAGGGACAGGGTTGACATTCAGTACTTC; CDR3: CASSLRDRVDIQYF
D: TRBD2; V: TRBV18; J: TRBJ2-3; size: .; DNA: TGTGCCAGCTCACCAAGGCTAGCGGGAACATCAGATACGCAGTATTTT; CDR3: CASSPRLAGTSDTQYF
D: .; V: TRBV19; J: TRBJ2-1; size: .; DNA: TGTGCCAGTAGTTCAGGAGGAGGATCCTACAATGAGCAGTTCTTC; CDR3: CASSSGGGSYNEQFF
D: .; V: TRBV2; J: TRBJ1-2; size: .; DNA: TGTGCCAGCAAAAAAACGACAGAAAACTATGGCTACACCTTC; CDR3: CASKKTTENYGYTF
D: TRBD2; V: TRBV4-2; J: TRBJ2-1; size: .; DNA: TGTGCCAGCAGTCCCGGACTAGCGACGTACAATGAGCAGTTCTTC; CDR3: CASSPGLATYNEQFF
D: TRBD2; V: TRBV6-6; J: TRBJ2-7; size: once; DNA: TGTGCCAGCAGACTAGCGGACTCCTACGAGCAGTACTTC; CDR3: CASRLADSYEQYF
D: TRBD2; V: TRBV5-1; J: TRBJ2-1; size: .; DNA: TGCGCCAGCAGCTTGGATATTGGCGGGGGCTACAATGAGCAGTTCTTC; CDR3: CASSLDIGGGYNEQFF
D: TRBD2; V: TRBV19; J: TRBJ2-3; size: .; DNA: TGTGCCACAAATACGGGAGGCGGCACAGATACGCAGTATTTT; CDR3: CATNTGGGTDTQYF
D: TRBD2; V: TRBV5-5; J: TRBJ2-5; size: once; DNA: TGTGCCAGCAGCTTGGGACTAGCGGGAGGGGAGGGAGAGACCCAGTACTTC; CDR3: CASSLGLAGGEGETQYF
D: .; V: TRBV2; J: TRBJ1-2; size: .; DNA: TGTGCCAGCACTAGTTTGAGGGACTATGGCTACACCTTC; CDR3: CASTSLRDYGYTF
D: .; V: TRBV24-1; J: TRBJ2-2; size: .; DNA: TGTGCCACCACCCCCTTGGGGGGGCCCGGGGAGCTGTTTTTT; CDR3: CATTPLGGPGELFF
D: TRBD1; V: TRBV27; J: TRBJ1-1; size: .; DNA: TGTGCCAGCAGTTTAGGGCTTGACAGGGGAAATGAAGCTTTCTTT; CDR3: CASSLGLDRGNEAFF
D: .; V: TRBV29-1; J: TRBJ2-5; size: .; DNA: TGCAGCGTTGACCTGTACCAAGAGACCCAGTACTTC; CDR3: CSVDLYQETQYF
D: TRBD2; V: TRBV7-3; J: TRBJ2-1; size: many; DNA: TGTGCCAGCAGCCAGGGACTAGCGAACAATGAGCAGTTCTTC; CDR3: CASSQGLANNEQFF
D: .; V: TRBV7-2; J: TRBJ1-2; size: .; DNA: TGTGCCAGCAGCTTAGACACCTTGGGGGCGCGTCATGGCTACACCTTC; CDR3: CASSLDTLGARHGYTF
D: .; V: TRBV20-1; J: TRBJ2-7; size: .; DNA: TGCAGTGCTAGTTCGGTTTACGCCTACGAGCAGTACTTC; CDR3: CSASSVYAYEQYF
D: TRBD2; V: TRBV10-3; J: TRBJ2-2; size: .; DNA: TGTGCCATCAGGGGGGGACTAGCGGGGGAGCGGACCGGGGAGCTGTTTTTT; CDR3: CAIRGGLAGERTGELFF
D: TRBD1; V: TRBV9; J: TRBJ1-4; size: .; DNA: TGTGCCAGCAGCTTAGGGAGGGGGCTGAATAATGAAAAACTGTTTTTT; CDR3: CASSLGRGLNNEKLFF
D: TRBD1; V: TRBV28; J: TRBJ2-1; size: .; DNA: TGTGCCAGCAGTCCACCAGGGGGCCCTTTCAATGAGCAGTTCTTC; CDR3: CASSPPGGPFNEQFF
D: .; V: TRBV6-6; J: TRBJ2-7; size: .; DNA: TGTGCCAGCAGTCACACACGGCGCCCATCGACTAGTTCCGACGAGCAGTACTTC; CDR3: CASSHTRRPSTSSDEQYF
D: .; V: TRBV7-2; J: TRBJ2-5; size: .; DNA: TGTGCCAGCAGCTTAGCAACCGCGGTCGGCCAGACCCAGTACTTC; CDR3: CASSLATAVGQTQYF
D: .; V: TRBV5-1; J: TRBJ1-2; size: .; DNA: TGCGCCAGCAGCCCCGGACGCGTTACAGGGAATCGCCGACCTAACTATGGCTACACCTTC; CDR3: CASSPGRVTGNRRPNYGYTF
D: TRBD1; V: TRBV9; J: TRBJ1-4; size: once; DNA: TGTGCCAGCAGCCTTCGACAGGGGGGGTTCGGGGAAAAACTGTTTTTT; CDR3: CASSLRQGGFGEKLFF